The 2 T cell receptor beta chains reported below all come from one sample, sequenced in a study of blood T cell repertoires in COVID-19. The data were produced by immunoSEQ multiplex PCR, yet TCRdb's version contains in-frame clones alone and is incomplete. The table records tens of thousands of clones, about 88% of them present only once. The material sequenced was peripheral blood. These receptors were obtained from a woman between 55 and 75 years old with COVID-19, enrolled during active disease.

This chain connects TRBV6-6 to TRBJ1-1; TRBD1 matches 7 bases. The length of the CDR3 is 11 residues. Losses at the gene ends were 4 bases for V and 10 bases for J; bases not matched to a gene: 3. The V gene's germline CDR1 is MNHNY and CDR2 SVGAGI (reference sequence). The CDR3 coding sequence is TGTGCCAGCAGTTTCAGGGGGTTAGCTTTCTTT. This sequence encodes CASSFRGLAFF.

The chain has TRBV27 and TRBJ1-1; D uncertain. The germline V gene encodes CDR1 MNHEY and CDR2 SMNVEV (reference sequence). Trimming took 6 bases from V and 1 from J, leaving 9 bases between them. The CDR3 is 13 residues long. The CDR3 bases are TGTGCCAGCAGCTCCTATGGGAACACTGAAGCTTTCTTT. This encodes CASSSYGNTEAFF.